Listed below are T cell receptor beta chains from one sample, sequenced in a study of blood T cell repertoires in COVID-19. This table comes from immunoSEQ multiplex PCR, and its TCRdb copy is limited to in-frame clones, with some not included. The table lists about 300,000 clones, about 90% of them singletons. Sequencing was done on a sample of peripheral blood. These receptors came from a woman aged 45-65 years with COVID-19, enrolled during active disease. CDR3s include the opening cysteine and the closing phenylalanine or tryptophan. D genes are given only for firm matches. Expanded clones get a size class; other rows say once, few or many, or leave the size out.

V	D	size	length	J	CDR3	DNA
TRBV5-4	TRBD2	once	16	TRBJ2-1	CASSLDGTSGYNEQFF	TGTGCCAGCAGCTTGGACGGGACTAGCGGATACAATGAGCAGTTCTTC
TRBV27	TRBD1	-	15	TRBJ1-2	CASHEGQGANYGYTF	TGTGCCAGTCATGAGGGACAGGGAGCTAACTATGGCTACACCTTC
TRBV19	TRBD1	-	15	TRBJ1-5	CASSIVPGQGLGWHF	TGTGCCAGTAGTATAGTTCCGGGACAGGGACTGGGATGGCATTTT
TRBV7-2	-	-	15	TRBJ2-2	CASSYSRRGTGELFF	TGTGCCAGCAGCTACTCCAGGAGGGGTACCGGGGAGCTGTTTTTT
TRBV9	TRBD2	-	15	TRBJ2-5	CASSPRVAGEETQYF	TGTGCCAGCAGCCCCCGGGTAGCGGGGGAAGAGACCCAGTACTTC
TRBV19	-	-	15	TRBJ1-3	CASTPPDSIGNTIYF	TGTGCCAGTACCCCACCGGACAGTATTGGAAACACCATATATTTT
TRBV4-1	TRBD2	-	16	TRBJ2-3	CASRPGLAGLTDTQYF	TGCGCCAGCCGTCCGGGACTAGCGGGATTAACAGATACGCAGTATTTT
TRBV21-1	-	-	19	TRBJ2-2	CASSKALSTSGSQTGELFF	TGTGCCAGCAGCAAAGCCCTTTCGACTAGCGGGAGTCAAACCGGGGAGCTGTTTTTT
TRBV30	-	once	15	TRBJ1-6	CAWSVPGQGLSPLHF	TGTGCCTGGAGTGTACCTGGGCAGGGGCTATCACCCCTCCACTTT
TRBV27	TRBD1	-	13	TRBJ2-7	CASSRTGTREQYF	TGTGCCAGCTCACGGACAGGGACGAGGGAGCAGTACTTC
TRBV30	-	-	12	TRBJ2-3	CAWSPSTDTQYF	TGTGCCTGGAGTCCGTCCACAGATACGCAGTATTTT
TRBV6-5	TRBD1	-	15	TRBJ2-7	CASSPGTGGAYEQYF	TGTGCCAGCAGCCCCGGGACAGGGGGGGCATACGAGCAGTACTTC
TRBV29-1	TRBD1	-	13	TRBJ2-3	CIVRQGAGDTQYF	TGCATCGTACGACAGGGGGCTGGCGATACGCAGTATTTT
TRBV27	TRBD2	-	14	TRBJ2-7	CASRVQGLPYEQYF	TGTGCCAGCAGGGTTCAGGGACTACCCTACGAGCAGTACTTC
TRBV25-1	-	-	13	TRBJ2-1	CASSEPGINEQFF	TGTGCCAGCAGTGAACCGGGTATCAATGAGCAGTTCTTC
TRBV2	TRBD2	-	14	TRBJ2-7	CASSALAGMGEQYF	TGTGCCAGCAGTGCACTAGCGGGAATGGGCGAGCAGTACTTC
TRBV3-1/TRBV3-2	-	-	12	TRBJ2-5	CASSQREETQYF	TGTGCCAGCAGCCAGAGAGAAGAGACCCAGTACTTC
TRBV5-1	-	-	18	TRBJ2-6	CASSSSGHPSSGANVLTF	TGCGCCAGCAGCTCGTCGGGACACCCGAGCTCTGGGGCCAACGTCCTGACTTTC
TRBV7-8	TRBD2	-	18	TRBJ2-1	CASSFSTSGGSSYNEQFF	TGTGCCAGCAGCTTTTCTACTAGCGGGGGCAGCTCCTACAATGAGCAGTTCTTC
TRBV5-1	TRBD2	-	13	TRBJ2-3	CASIDTSGNTQYF	TGCGCCAGCATAGACACTAGCGGTAATACGCAGTATTTT
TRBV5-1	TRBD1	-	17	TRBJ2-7	CASSWVTGTATSYEQYF	TGCGCCAGCAGCTGGGTCACCGGGACAGCTACCTCCTACGAGCAGTACTTC
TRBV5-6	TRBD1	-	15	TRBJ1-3	CASSRPMGQGNTIYF	TGTGCCAGCAGCCGCCCGATGGGACAGGGGAACACCATATATTTT
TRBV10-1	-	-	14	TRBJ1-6	CASSDRESHSPLHF	TGCGCCAGCAGTGACCGGGAATCGCACTCGCCCCTCCACTTT
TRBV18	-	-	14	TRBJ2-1	CASSLESRGNEQFF	TGTGCCAGCTCACTAGAATCCCGGGGCAATGAGCAGTTCTTC
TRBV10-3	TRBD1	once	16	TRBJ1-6	CAISESAGGQNSPLHF	TGTGCCATCAGTGAGTCGGCAGGGGGCCAGAATTCACCCCTCCACTTT
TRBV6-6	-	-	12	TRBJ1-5	CASSDSNQPQHF	TGTGCCAGCAGTGACAGTAATCAGCCCCAGCATTTT
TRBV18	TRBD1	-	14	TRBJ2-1	CASRPAGTVNEQFF	TGTGCCAGCCGGCCCGCAGGGACAGTCAATGAGCAGTTCTTC
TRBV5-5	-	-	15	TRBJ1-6	CASSFWGDVNSPLHF	TGTGCCAGCAGCTTTTGGGGGGACGTCAATTCACCCCTCCACTTT
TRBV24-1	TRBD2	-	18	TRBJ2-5	CATSDGRRTSGSVETQYF	TGTGCCACCAGTGATGGGCGTCGGACTAGCGGGAGCGTAGAGACCCAGTACTTC
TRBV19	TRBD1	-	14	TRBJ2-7	CASSQGQVSYEQYF	TGTGCCAGTAGTCAGGGACAGGTATCCTACGAGCAGTACTTC
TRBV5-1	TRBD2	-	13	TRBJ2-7	CASRKGLAYEQYF	TGCGCCAGCAGAAAGGGACTAGCTTACGAGCAGTACTTC
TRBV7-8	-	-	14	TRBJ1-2	CASSLVSSGSGYTF	TGTGCCAGCAGCTTAGTCAGTTCCGGGTCTGGCTACACCTTC
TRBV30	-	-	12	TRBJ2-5	CAWSVSGATQYF	TGTGCCTGGAGTGTAAGCGGCGCGACCCAGTACTTC
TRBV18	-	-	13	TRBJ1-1	CASSPLTNREAFF	TGTGCCAGCTCACCACTTACAAACAGAGAAGCTTTCTTT
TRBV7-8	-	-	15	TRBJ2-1	CASSRTGTSYNEQFF	TGTGCCAGCAGCCGCACCGGGACATCCTACAATGAGCAGTTCTTC
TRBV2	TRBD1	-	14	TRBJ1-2	CASSDSGQDYGYTF	TGTGCCAGCAGTGATTCGGGACAGGACTATGGCTACACCTTC
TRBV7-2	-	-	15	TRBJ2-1	CATKFDGLANNEQFF	TGTGCCACCAAATTTGACGGACTGGCCAACAATGAGCAGTTCTTC
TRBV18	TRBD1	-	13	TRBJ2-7	CASGGQGTYEQYF	TGTGCCAGCGGGGGACAGGGGACATACGAGCAGTACTTC
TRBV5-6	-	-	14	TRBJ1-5	CASSLWGQGQPQHF	TGTGCCAGCAGCTTGTGGGGGCAGGGACAGCCCCAGCATTTT
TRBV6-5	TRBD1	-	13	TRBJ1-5	CASSRDRDQPQHF	TGTGCCAGCAGCCGGGACAGGGACCAGCCCCAGCATTTT
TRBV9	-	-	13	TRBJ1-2	CASSVSPGDGYTF	TGTGCCAGCAGCGTATCGCCAGGGGATGGCTACACCTTC
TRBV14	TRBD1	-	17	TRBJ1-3	CASSPSGTGFTGNTIYF	TGTGCCAGCAGCCCATCCGGGACAGGGTTTACTGGAAACACCATATATTTT
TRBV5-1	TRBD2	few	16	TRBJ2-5	CASSLDGTKFAETQYF	TGCGCCAGCAGCTTGGATGGGACTAAGTTTGCGGAGACCCAGTACTTC
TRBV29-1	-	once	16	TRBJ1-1	CSVETTGWQRATEAFF	TGCAGCGTTGAAACTACCGGTTGGCAGAGGGCCACTGAAGCTTTCTTT
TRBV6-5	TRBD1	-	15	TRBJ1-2	CASSSPDRGLYGYTF	TGTGCCAGCAGTTCCCCGGACAGGGGTTTGTATGGCTACACCTTC
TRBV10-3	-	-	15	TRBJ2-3	CAISKMDGQQDTQYF	TGTGCCATCAGCAAAATGGACGGACAACAGGATACGCAGTATTTT
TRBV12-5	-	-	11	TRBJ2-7	CASGFGQEQYF	TGTGCTAGTGGTTTTGGGCAGGAGCAGTACTTC
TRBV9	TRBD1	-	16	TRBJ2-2	CASSVAGTAITGELFF	TGTGCCAGCAGCGTAGCCGGGACAGCTATCACCGGGGAGCTGTTTTTT
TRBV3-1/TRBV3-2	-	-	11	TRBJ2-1	CASSRLDEQFF	TGTGCCAGCAGCCGACTCGATGAGCAGTTCTTC
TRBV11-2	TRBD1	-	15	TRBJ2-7	CASSSGTAWSYEQYF	TGTGCCAGCAGCTCCGGGACAGCCTGGTCCTACGAGCAGTACTTC
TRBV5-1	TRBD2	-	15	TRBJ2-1	CASSPQLAGNNEQFF	TGCGCCAGCAGCCCCCAACTAGCGGGGAACAATGAGCAGTTCTTC
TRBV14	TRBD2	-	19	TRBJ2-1	CASSQDLGGRAGSYNEQFF	TGTGCCAGCAGCCAAGATCTGGGCGGGAGGGCCGGTTCCTACAATGAGCAGTTCTTC
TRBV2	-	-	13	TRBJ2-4	CASKSLAKNIQYF	TGTGCCAGCAAATCTTTAGCCAAAAACATTCAGTACTTC
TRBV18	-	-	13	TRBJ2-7	CASSPQGAYEQYF	TGTGCCAGCTCACCACAGGGGGCCTACGAGCAGTACTTC